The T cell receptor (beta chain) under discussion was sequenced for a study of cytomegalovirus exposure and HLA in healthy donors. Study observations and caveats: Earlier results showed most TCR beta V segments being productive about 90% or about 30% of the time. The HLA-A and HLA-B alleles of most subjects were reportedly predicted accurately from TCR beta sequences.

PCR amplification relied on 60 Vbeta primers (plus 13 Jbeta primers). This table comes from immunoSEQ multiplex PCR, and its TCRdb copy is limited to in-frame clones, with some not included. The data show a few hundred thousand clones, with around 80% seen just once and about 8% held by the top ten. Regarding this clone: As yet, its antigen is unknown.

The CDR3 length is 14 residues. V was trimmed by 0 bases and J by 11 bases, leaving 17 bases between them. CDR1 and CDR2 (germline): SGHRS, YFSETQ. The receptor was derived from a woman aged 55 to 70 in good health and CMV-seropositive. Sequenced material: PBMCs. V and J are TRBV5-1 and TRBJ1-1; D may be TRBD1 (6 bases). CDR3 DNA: TGCGCCAGCAGCTTGGGCTTTAGGGACACCGGCGCTTTCTTT. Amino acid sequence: CASSLGFRDTGAFF.